This T cell receptor beta chain appears in the sequencing data of a study of PD-L1 blockade in urothelial cancer. Study details: Men with urothelial cancer arising in the bladder made up about 90% of the roughly 30 patients. There were a median of around 140,000 T cells in blood samples.

All patients carried locally advanced or metastatic urothelial carcinoma. Pretreatment and on-treatment blood mononuclear cell samples were taken, totaling between 1 and 8 time points per patient. This CDR3 contains 18 residues. Looked up from germline, CDR1 is SGDLS and CDR2 is YYNGEE. Trimming took 3 bases from V and 2 from J; bases not matched to a gene: 16. The protocol was immunoSEQ multiplex PCR, while the TCRdb copy is restricted to in-frame clones and leaves out a portion. Here the sample spans about 45,000 clones, about nine tenths being singletons. The origin of this receptor is a man older than 75 with urothelial cancer. The V gene is TRBV9, the J gene TRBJ2-5; 7 nucleotides match TRBD1. The source was PBMCs, collected around atezolizumab (anti-PD-L1) treatment. Written as DNA, the CDR3 is TGTGCCAGCAGCGCGCAGCGCCATAGACAGGGAAGGCAAGAGACCCAGTACTTC. As protein: CASSAQRHRQGRQETQYF.